The subject of this entry is one T cell receptor beta chain. The table came from immunoSEQ multiplex PCR; TCRdb's copy has only in-frame clones and leaves some out. The data contain tens of thousands of clones, around 90% of them seen just once; the ten biggest clones take up about 1.5%. This sample is drawn from a study of siplizumab effects on memory and regulatory T cells. The origin of this receptor is a human donor in good health. The source material was Tregs sorted from blood.

CDR3 DNA sequence: TGTGCCAGCTCACACACCCCCTTCTCCAAAAACATTCAGTACTTC. Protein: CASSHTPFSKNIQYF. V usage is TRBV18 and J usage is TRBJ2-4; D call uncertain. Trimming took 4 bases from V and 2 from J, leaving 12 bases between them. In germline, CDR1 is KGHSH, CDR2 LQKENI. The CDR3 has 15 amino acids.